This is a list of T cell receptor beta chains from one sample in a study of pediatric ulcerative colitis. Method: immunoSEQ multiplex PCR; TCRdb's copy keeps in-frame clones and lacks some. Here the sample spans tens of thousands of clones, roughly 90% being singletons. Material: blood. Receptor source: a boy aged 10-17 years with severe ulcerative colitis. CDR3s include the opening cysteine and the closing phenylalanine or tryptophan. The D gene is left open where the match is weak.

len,j_gene,d_gene,v_gene,CDR3aa,CDR3nt
17,TRBJ2-3,TRBD2,TRBV9,CASSTRLGLASTDTQYF,TGTGCCAGCAGCACCAGACTAGGACTAGCTAGCACAGATACGCAGTATTTT
17,TRBJ1-5,TRBD1,TRBV19,CASSFWAGGGGNQPQHF,TGTGCCAGTAGTTTCTGGGCAGGGGGAGGGGGCAATCAGCCCCAGCATTTT
17,TRBJ1-3,-,TRBV9,CASSEGAGDSFGNTIYF,TGTGCCAGCAGCGAAGGGGCGGGGGACTCCTTCGGAAACACCATATATTTT
13,TRBJ2-3,-,TRBV5-1,CASSLLQTDTQYF,TGCGCCAGCAGCTTGTTACAGACAGATACGCAGTATTTT
16,TRBJ2-1,TRBD2,TRBV11-2,CASRPGTSGRATEQFF,TGTGCCAGCAGGCCCGGGACTAGCGGGAGGGCCACTGAGCAGTTCTTC
13,TRBJ1-1,TRBD1,TRBV29-1,CSVAPGQTTEAFF,TGCAGCGTTGCCCCGGGACAGACCACTGAAGCTTTCTTT
16,TRBJ2-7,TRBD2,TRBV6-4,CASSEFSSGTAYEQYF,TGTGCCAGCAGTGAGTTCTCTAGCGGAACAGCCTACGAGCAGTACTTC
13,TRBJ2-7,TRBD1,TRBV7-7,CASSLGTGTEQYF,TGTGCTAGCAGCTTAGGGACAGGAACCGAGCAGTACTTC
16,TRBJ2-5,TRBD2,TRBV7-2,CASSPALAGGGETQYF,TGTGCCAGCAGCCCGGCCCTAGCGGGAGGCGGAGAGACCCAGTACTTC
14,TRBJ2-5,TRBD2,TRBV27,CASSLSGRFETQYF,TGTGCCAGCAGCCTGAGCGGGAGGTTTGAGACCCAGTACTTC
15,TRBJ2-3,TRBD2,TRBV11-3,CASSFGTSEMDTQYF,TGTGCCAGCAGCTTTGGGACTAGCGAGATGGATACGCAGTATTTT
14,TRBJ2-1,-,TRBV4-1,CASSQDHSKAREFF,TGCGCCAGCAGCCAAGATCACTCAAAGGCTAGGGAGTTCTTC
14,TRBJ2-7,-,TRBV4-2,CASSQKGDSYEQYF,TGTGCCAGCAGCCAAAAGGGCGACTCCTACGAGCAGTACTTC
16,TRBJ2-3,-,TRBV5-6,CASSQSIWGFTDTQYF,TGTGCCAGCAGCCAAAGCATTTGGGGATTCACAGATACGCAGTATTTT
17,TRBJ1-2,-,TRBV18,CASSPNKGRGVGYGYTF,TGTGCCAGCTCACCAAATAAGGGACGGGGGGTAGGCTATGGCTACACCTTC
17,TRBJ2-1,TRBD2,TRBV13,CASSLPGTSGRPHEQFF,TGTGCCAGCAGCTTACCCGGGACTAGCGGGAGGCCCCATGAGCAGTTCTTC
18,TRBJ2-2,TRBD1,TRBV5-1,CASSERDRADLDTGELFF,TGCGCCAGCAGCGAACGGGACAGGGCAGATTTGGACACCGGGGAGCTGTTTTTT
14,TRBJ1-2,-,TRBV30,CACPPRGVNYGYTF,TGTGCCTGCCCGCCAAGGGGGGTAAACTATGGCTACACCTTC
15,TRBJ2-6,TRBD1,TRBV4-3,CASSQGQGGANVLTF,TGCGCCAGCAGCCAGGGACAGGGTGGGGCCAACGTCCTGACTTTC
16,TRBJ2-1,TRBD2,TRBV30,CAWTGGLAGGYNEQFF,TGTGCCTGGACCGGCGGGCTAGCGGGAGGGTACAATGAGCAGTTCTTC
17,TRBJ1-2,TRBD1,TRBV11-2,CASSLDLQNGQVSGYTF,TGTGCCAGCAGCTTAGATCTCCAAAATGGACAGGTGTCGGGCTACACCTTC
15,TRBJ2-3,-,TRBV11-2,CASSLNSRDTDTQYF,TGTGCCAGCAGCTTAAATTCACGGGACACAGATACGCAGTATTTT
15,TRBJ1-1,-,TRBV6-5,CASSLTYTGNTEAFF,TGTGCCAGCAGTTTGACGTATACAGGGAACACTGAAGCTTTCTTT
16,TRBJ2-7,-,TRBV5-6,CASRLGYDQGLYEQYF,TGTGCCAGCAGATTGGGATACGACCAGGGGCTCTACGAGCAGTACTTC
15,TRBJ2-5,TRBD2,TRBV2,CASSPAGVVQETQYF,TGTGCCAGCTCCCCGGCGGGAGTGGTGCAAGAGACCCAGTACTTC
15,TRBJ1-1,-,TRBV5-1,CASSLDNGGDTEAFF,TGCGCCAGCAGCTTGGATAACGGCGGGGACACTGAAGCTTTCTTT